A single sample is the source of the 8 T cell receptor beta chains below, sequenced in a study of T cells after yellow fever vaccination. TCRdb passed the 5' RACE reads through MiXCR, listing each CDR3 protein once. This table holds a few hundred thousand distinct CDR3 sequences, about a sixth found once. Sequenced here: PBMCs, sampled more than 4 days after the first yellow fever vaccination. These receptor sequences come from a man aged 18 to 30 who received the YFV17D yellow fever vaccine.

V is TRBV7-7 and J is TRBJ2-3, with a tentative D call TRBD1 (6 bases). Germline V gene sequence: CDR1 SSHAT, CDR2 FNYEAQ (reference sequence). Trimming cost V 2 bases and J 3 bases, with 12 bases left between them. The CDR3 runs to 15 residues. The CDR3 reads CASSLHRDGTDTQYF. CDR3 sequence (DNA): TGTGCCAGCAGCTTACACAGGGATGGGACAGATACGCAGTATTTT.

The CDR3 DNA follows: TGCAGCGTTGTGGCAGGGAGCAATGAGCAGTTCTTC. Translating gives CSVVAGSNEQFF. The V gene is TRBV29-1, the J gene TRBJ2-1; D could derive from TRBD1 or TRBD2 (5 bases each). V lost 4 bases, J lost 6 bases, and 10 bases lay in between. The CDR3 contains 12 residues. CDR1 and CDR2 from the germline V gene are SQVTM and ANQGSEA.

The table lists this clonotype with a few counts. The CDR3 region is CASSVGGVGHNEQFF. CDR3 coding DNA: TGTGCCAGCAGCGTAGGTGGAGTAGGGCACAATGAGCAGTTCTTC. The rearrangement joins TRBV9 to TRBJ2-1; D remains ambiguous. The germline V and J ends were trimmed by 0 bases and 5 bases, with 12 bases remaining between them. The CDR3 contains 15 residues. CDR1 and CDR2 (germline): SGDLS, YYNGEE.

This clonotype was seen only a few times. The V gene is TRBV28, the J gene TRBJ2-1; D unresolved. The CDR3 length is 12 residues. V gave up 6 bases and J gave up 0 bases, with 3 bases separating them. Germline V gene sequence: CDR1 MDHEN, CDR2 SYDVKM. DNA of the CDR3: TGTGCCAGCAGGGTCTCCTACAATGAGCAGTTCTTC. Translated: CASRVSYNEQFF.

The chain uses TRBV6-1 and TRBJ1-6, with D perhaps matching TRBD1 (5 bases). Per germline, CDR1 MNHNS and CDR2 SASEGT. V was clipped by 5 bases and J by 7 bases, with 18 bases between them. The CDR3 has 16 residues. The CDR3 DNA reads as TGTGCCAGCAGTCGGCAGGGTTTACAGAGGAATTCACCCCTCCACTTT. It specifies CASSRQGLQRNSPLHF.

This clonotype was detected many times. The rearrangement links TRBV5-1 to TRBJ2-1; TRBD1 matches at 10 bases. The germline gives CDR1 SGHRS, CDR2 YFSETQ. The CDR3 covers 15 residues. Trimming at V came to 5 bases and at J to 2 bases, leaving 4 bases not matched to a gene. The CDR3 reads CASSPGTGAYNEQFF. The CDR3 region has the DNA TGCGCCAGCAGTCCCGGGACAGGGGCCTACAATGAGCAGTTCTTC.

This clonotype was found a few times. The chain employs TRBV5-1 and TRBJ2-7; the D is unclear. The germline V gene encodes CDR1 SGHRS and CDR2 YFSETQ. Deletions cut 0 bases from V and 1 base from J, with 8 bases between. The CDR3 covers 14 residues. The CDR3 loop reads CASSLDGNSYEQYV. The CDR3 DNA reads TGCGCCAGCAGCTTGGATGGCAATTCCTACGAGCAGTACGTC.

The rearrangement uses TRBV4-2 and TRBJ1-5; possible D gene TRBD1, 5 bases. Per germline, CDR1 LGHNA and CDR2 YNFKEQ. V gave up 0 bases and J gave up 0 bases, with 12 bases separating them. The CDR3 runs 17 residues. The CDR3 bases are TGTGCCAGCAGCCAAGATCCGTCAGGGTATAGCAATCAGCCCCAGCATTTT. Translated, it gives CASSQDPSGYSNQPQHF.